The entry below gives a single TCR beta chain sequence along with its context. No antigen is known for it. This CDR3 has 17 residues. The ends were cut back, 2 bases at V and 3 bases at J, with 16 bases in the middle. Per germline, CDR1 MNHEY and CDR2 SVGAGI. The data are from a study of T cell repertoires in cytomegalovirus infection. About the study: A matching HLA type, together with CMV infection, was signaled by public TCR beta signatures.

TCRdb passed the reads through MiXCR, listing each CDR3 protein once. The table shows about 530,000 distinct CDR3 sequences, with approximately 26% occurring only once. Whole-study results and caveats: Clonotypes of TCR beta that were HLA-C-restricted and CMV-specific dominated the ex vivo response. Carriage of CMV together with the relevant HLA was identifiable through cumulative public TCR beta family frequency.

The TCR sequence derives from a human donor in good health (CMV status not recorded). Some clones in this sample may be carry-over from other donors' samples. The chain carries TRBV6-5 and TRBJ2-2; D might be TRBD1 or TRBD2, each matching 7 bases. Sequenced input: PBMCs. For the CDR3, the DNA is TGTGCCAGCAGTTACCAGGGGGGGCTATTCTACACCGGGGAGCTGTTTTTT. Translated, it gives CASSYQGGLFYTGELFF.